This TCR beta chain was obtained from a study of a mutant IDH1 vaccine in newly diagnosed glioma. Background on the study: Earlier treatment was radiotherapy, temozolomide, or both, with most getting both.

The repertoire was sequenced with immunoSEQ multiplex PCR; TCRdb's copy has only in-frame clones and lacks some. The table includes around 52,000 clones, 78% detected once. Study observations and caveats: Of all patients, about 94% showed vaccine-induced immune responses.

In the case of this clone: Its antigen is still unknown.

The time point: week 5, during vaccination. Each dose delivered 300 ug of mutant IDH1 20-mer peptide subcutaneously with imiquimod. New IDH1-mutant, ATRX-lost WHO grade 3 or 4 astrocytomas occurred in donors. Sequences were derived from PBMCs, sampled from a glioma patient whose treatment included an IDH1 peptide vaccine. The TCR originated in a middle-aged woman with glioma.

CDR3 DNA: TGTGCCAGCAGGAGGGACTTGGCAGGCTATGGCTACACCTTC. This gives the protein CASRRDLAGYGYTF. The V call is TRBV2, the J call TRBJ1-2, with D maybe TRBD1 (5 bases). The CDR3 consists of 14 residues. The V end lost 6 bases, the J end lost 4 bases, and 15 bases lay between the germline ends. Germline CDR1 and CDR2: SNHLY and FYNNEI.